The 24 T cell receptor beta chains below all came from one sample that was sequenced in a study of neoadjuvant anti-PD-1 for oral cavity cancer (dated by TCRdb to 2020 to 2022). The sample's time point label is to be understood as: before neoadjuvant nivolumab. Library creation used the immunoSEQ multiplex PCR assay. Here the immuneACCESS table is served through TCRdb, limited to in-frame sequences with V and J called. Missing clones are a known gap in these copies; in checked studies unresolved V genes cover under half, and the rest lacks a known reason. The sample profile shows approximately 17,000 clones; roughly 70% of them were found once. In total, the top ten clones hold about 2.4% of the sample. The specimen was PBMCs, collected before nivolumab (anti-PD-1) treatment. The receptors shown here come from a person aged 35-79 years with oral cavity squamous cell carcinoma.

This chain connects TRBV27 to TRBJ2-7, with 9 bases matching TRBD1. In germline, CDR1 is MNHEY, CDR2 SMNVEV (reference sequence). The CDR3 is 13 amino acids. Losses at the gene ends were 8 bases for V and 3 bases for J; bases not matched to a gene: 5. The CDR3 sequence is CASGGTGFYEQYF. Here the CDR3 DNA reads TGTGCCAGCGGAGGGACAGGGTTCTACGAGCAGTACTTC.

The rearrangement links TRBV4-1 to TRBJ1-2, with TRBD1 as a possible D gene (5 bases). With 1 base removed from V and 7 bases from J, the gap between germline ends came to 16 bases. The CDR3 has 15 residues. Germline loops: CDR1 MGHRA, CDR2 YSYEKL. The CDR3 DNA sequence: TGCGCCAGCAGCCAAGGGTATGGTAGGGGTAGTGGCTACACCTTC. Its protein is CASSQGYGRGSGYTF.

A few counts support this clone. This chain connects TRBV5-1 to TRBJ2-1; D might be TRBD1 or TRBD2, each matching 5 bases. V lost 6 bases to trimming and J lost 7 bases, with 17 bases between them. Germline-derived CDR1 and CDR2 are SGHRS and YFSETQ. This CDR3 is built from 14 residues. The DNA of the CDR3 is TGCGCCAGCACCTCCGGGACCCGTTCAAATGAGCAGTTCTTC. Translation gives CASTSGTRSNEQFF.

The V and J genes are TRBV5-5 and TRBJ1-2, with 7 bases aligning to TRBD1. The V gene's germline CDR1 is SGHKS and CDR2 YYEKEE (reference sequence). Germline trimming cut 5 bases from V and 6 bases from J; bases unmatched to any gene: 10. The CDR3 length is 14 residues. CDR3 in amino acids: CASSSRQGRDGYTF. CDR3 DNA: TGTGCCAGCAGTTCACGACAGGGCCGGGATGGCTACACCTTC.

The chain recombines TRBV6-4 with TRBJ2-2; no firm D call. There are 15 residues in the CDR3. CDR1 and CDR2 (germline): MRHNA, SNTAGT. V gave up 6 bases and J gave up 0 bases, with 11 bases separating them. The CDR3 DNA sequence: TGTGCCAGCAGCTACGGGCCTGCGAACACCGGGGAGCTGTTTTTT. Translation gives CASSYGPANTGELFF.

The chain carries TRBV7-8 and TRBJ1-2; D uncertain. The length of the CDR3 is 15 residues. Trimming stripped 8 bases from V and 1 base from J, with 17 bases between. Looked up from germline, CDR1 is SGHVS and CDR2 is FQNEAQ. The CDR3 here is CASSYGEELNYGYTF. The CDR3 DNA is TGTGCCAGCTCCTACGGCGAGGAACTTAACTATGGCTACACCTTC.

This clone came up a few times. This sequence joins TRBV7-3 and TRBJ2-2; D perhaps matches TRBD1 (5 bases). The CDR3 runs 14 residues. With 4 bases removed from V and 6 bases from J, the gap between germline ends came to 12 bases. Germline V gives CDR1 SGHTA, CDR2 FQGTGA. The CDR3 sequence: CASSSQTEPGELFF. Written as DNA, the CDR3 is TGTGCCAGCAGCTCCCAGACAGAGCCCGGGGAGCTGTTTTTT.

The V and J genes are TRBV5-4 and TRBJ1-2; tentative D call: TRBD1 (5 bases). The CDR3 is made up of 15 amino acids. The V end lost 3 bases, the J end lost 7 bases, and 19 bases lay between the germline ends. Germline V CDR1 and CDR2: SGHNT, YYREEE (reference sequence). The CDR3 coding sequence is TGTGCCAGCAGCTCCCGACCGGGACGCGGGAGTGGCTACACCTTC. The encoded protein is CASSSRPGRGSGYTF.

A single count supports this clone. The V and J genes are TRBV29-1 and TRBJ1-1; weak D call: TRBD1 (5 bases). CDR3 length: 12 residues. V gave up 6 bases and J gave up 6 bases, with 14 bases separating them. Germline values: CDR1 SQVTM, CDR2 ANQGSEA. The CDR3 region has the DNA TGCAGCGTCGAGTGGGGGTTCTCTGAAGCTTTCTTT. Translation: CSVEWGFSEAFF.

The chain combines TRBV30 with TRBJ2-5; tentative D call: TRBD1 (5 bases). Per the germline V gene, CDR1 is GTSNPN and CDR2 is SVGIG (reference sequence). The CDR3 totals 13 residues. V lost 0 bases, J lost 5 bases, and 10 bases lay in between. The CDR3 DNA reads TGTGCCTGGAGTGTTTCAGGGCTGGAGACCCAGTACTTC. Protein product: CAWSVSGLETQYF.

The genes are TRBV9 and TRBJ2-2, with no clear D. Germline loops: CDR1 SGDLS, CDR2 YYNGEE. Trimming shortened V by 3 bases and J by 1 base, and 4 bases separated the two germline ends. The CDR3 has 13 residues. The CDR3 here is CASSGLNTGELFF. In DNA form, the CDR3 reads TGTGCCAGCAGCGGACTGAACACCGGGGAGCTGTTTTTT.

The V call is TRBV7-8, the J call TRBJ2-3; D ambiguous. Germline assignment: CDR1 SGHVS and CDR2 FQNEAQ. With 1 base removed from V and 6 bases from J, the gap between germline ends came to 2 bases. The CDR3 covers 11 residues. CDR3 protein: CASSLDDTQYF. CDR3 DNA: TGTGCCAGCAGCTTAGACGATACGCAGTATTTT. The full variable domain, with the rest looked up from reference TRBV7-8 and TRBJ2-3, is GAGVSQSPRYKVAKRGQDVALRCDPISGHVSLFWYQQALGQGPEFLTYFQNEAQLDKSGLPSDRFFAERPEGSVSTLKIQRTQQEDSAVYLCASSLDDTQYFGPGTRLTVL.

This chain uses TRBV2 with TRBJ2-3, with D perhaps TRBD1 (6 bases). Deletions cut 2 bases from V and 3 bases from J, with 21 bases between. Germline V CDR1 and CDR2: SNHLY, FYNNEI. The CDR3 covers 18 residues. The CDR3 DNA is TGTGCCAGCAGTGAAATTGGCACATTGGGGGCCTGGACAGATACGCAGTATTTT. Residues: CASSEIGTLGAWTDTQYF.

J is TRBJ2-6 and V is TRBV18, with a possible D match to TRBD1 (6 bases). CDR3 length: 19 amino acids. From germline, CDR1 is KGHSH and CDR2 LQKENI. V gave up 5 bases and J gave up 0 bases, with 20 bases separating them. The CDR3 nucleotides read TGTGCCAGCTCAAAAGCGACAGGAGTAACGAGCTCTGGGGCCAACGTCCTGACTTTC. Protein sequence: CASSKATGVTSSGANVLTF.

The chain joins TRBV5-1 to TRBJ2-1; 10 bases line up with TRBD2. Germline V CDR1 and CDR2: SGHRS, YFSETQ. V was clipped by 0 bases and J by 7 bases; unmatched bases: 4. The CDR3 sequence is 15 residues long. CDR3 nucleotide sequence: TGCGCCAGCAGCTTGGGGACTAGCGGACTAAATGAGCAGTTCTTC. Its protein product is CASSLGTSGLNEQFF.

J is TRBJ1-2 and V is TRBV15; TRBD1 is a possible D gene (6 bases). The CDR3 length is 14 residues. Germline CDR1 is LNHNV and CDR2 is YYDKDF (reference sequence). V was shortened by 0 bases and J by 5 bases, with 10 bases between the two germline ends. In nucleotides, the CDR3 is TGTGCCACCAGCAGAGACGGGGGGCCGTATGGCTACACCTTC. It specifies CATSRDGGPYGYTF. Using reference TRBV15 and TRBJ1-2 for the parts outside the CDR3, the full variable domain is DAMVIQNPRYQVTQFGKPVTLSCSQTLNHNVMYWYQQKSSQAPKLLFHYYDKDFNNEADTPDNFQSRRPNTSFCFLDIRSPGLGDTAMYLCATSRDGGPYGYTFGSGTRLTVV.

The chain combines TRBV4-1 with TRBJ1-1; D perhaps matches TRBD1 (5 bases). V lost 2 bases, J lost 1 base, and 8 bases lay in between. The CDR3 has 14 residues. Per the germline V gene, CDR1 is MGHRA and CDR2 is YSYEKL. The CDR3 is CASSQPTANTEAFF. In nucleotides, the CDR3 is TGCGCCAGCAGCCAACCGACAGCGAACACTGAAGCTTTCTTT.

The J gene is TRBJ2-4, the V gene TRBV10-3, with 9 bases that match TRBD1. The CDR3 contains 15 residues. Germline V gene data show CDR1 as ENHRY and CDR2 as SYGVKD. J lost 2 bases, V lost 4 bases, and 3 bases had no gene match. The CDR3 sequence is CAISGGTGTKNIQYF. The CDR3 DNA reads as TGTGCCATCAGTGGCGGGACAGGGACCAAAAACATTCAGTACTTC.

V usage is TRBV2 and J usage is TRBJ2-3, with 15 positions matching TRBD2. The J segment lost 4 bases and the V segment lost 6 bases, leaving 8 bases of the junction unmatched. Per the germline V gene, CDR1 is SNHLY and CDR2 is FYNNEI. The CDR3 extends over 17 amino acids. The CDR3 sequence: CASRRTSGGAGADTQYF. As DNA, the CDR3 is TGTGCCAGCAGGAGGACTAGCGGGGGGGCAGGTGCAGATACGCAGTATTTT.

V and J are TRBV7-7 and TRBJ2-3, with D perhaps TRBD1 (6 bases). The V gene lost 4 bases and the J gene lost 5 bases, with 16 bases spanning the gap. This CDR3 region has 15 residues. Germline assignment: CDR1 SSHAT and CDR2 FNYEAQ (reference sequence). CDR3 region: CASSSRYEDRDTQYF. The CDR3 region has the DNA TGTGCCAGCAGCTCCCGGTACGAGGACAGAGATACGCAGTATTTT.

This rearrangement joins TRBV4-1 to TRBJ1-3, with D unresolved. The germline V and J ends were trimmed by 0 bases and 4 bases, with 7 bases remaining between them. CDR1 and CDR2 from the germline V gene are MGHRA and YSYEKL. The CDR3 runs to 14 residues. The CDR3 nucleotides are TGCGCCAGCAGCCAAGATTTCCCAGGAAACACCATATATTTT. Protein sequence: CASSQDFPGNTIYF.

This sequence joins TRBV13 and TRBJ1-5; the D is unclear. The V gene lost 0 bases and the J gene lost 2 bases, with 8 bases spanning the gap. The V gene's germline CDR1 is PRHDT and CDR2 FYEKMQ (reference sequence). The CDR3 is 15 amino acids. The CDR3 is CASSLGGDGNQPQHF. The CDR3 coding sequence is TGTGCCAGCAGCTTAGGGGGCGACGGCAATCAGCCCCAGCATTTT.

The chain recombines TRBV11-1 with TRBJ2-1; D might be TRBD1 (6 bases). Between the trimmed V and J ends, which lost 1 base and 4 bases, there was a span of 11 bases. This CDR3 region has 15 residues. Germline CDR1 SGHAT, CDR2 FQDESV (reference sequence). The chain's CDR3 is CASSLGGLSYNEQFF. DNA for the CDR3: TGTGCCAGCAGCTTAGGGGGGCTATCTTACAATGAGCAGTTCTTC.

For the CDR3, the DNA is TGTGCCAGCAGCCTCGGGGGGACGGGGCCTGAGCAGTTCTTC. This gives the protein CASSLGGTGPEQFF. The chain recombines TRBV5-6 with TRBJ2-1, with 7 bases aligning to TRBD2. The junction had 10 bases not matched to a gene; V was cut back by 4 bases and J by 9 bases. The CDR3 runs to 14 residues. CDR1 is SGHDT, CDR2 YYEEEE, per germline.